This entry describes one T cell receptor beta chain. Its antigen remains unknown. Germline V lookup: CDR1 MGHRA, CDR2 YSYEKL. This CDR3 is built from 14 residues. The V gene end was trimmed by 5 bases and the J gene end by 7 bases; junction bases not matched to a gene: 6. This specimen comes from a study of cytomegalovirus exposure and HLA in healthy donors. The method was immunoSEQ multiplex PCR; TCRdb's version includes in-frame clones alone and lacks a portion of them. In the table there are 130,000 to 150,000 clones, about 87% of which are singletons. Study findings and constraints: A subsequent analysis found that TCR clusters from the first cohort also tended to co-occur in the roughly 120 validation repertoires, with approximately 95% of cluster scores above 0. With high specificity and sensitivity, the classifier reportedly diagnosed cytomegalovirus status.

This TCR was sampled from a woman aged 25 to 39 in good health and CMV-seropositive. The chain has TRBV4-1 and TRBJ1-4; TRBD1 agrees at 8 bases. The sequencing input was PBMCs. The CDR3 DNA is TGCGCCAGCAGCTGGAGACAGGGGCCTGAAAAACTGTTTTTT. Protein sequence: CASSWRQGPEKLFF.